This T cell receptor beta chain was observed in a study of cytomegalovirus exposure and HLA in healthy donors. Overall study: The same platform was used for the 110 or so validation repertoires and the roughly 640 first-cohort repertoires, a later analysis reported.

The V gene's germline CDR1 is KGHSH and CDR2 LQKENI. This CDR3 region has 15 residues. V was clipped by 3 bases and J by 4 bases; unmatched bases: 5. Data came from immunoSEQ multiplex PCR; TCRdb stores just in-frame clones and leaves some out. Here the sample spans roughly 130,000 clones, about nine tenths being singletons. The TCR sequence derives from a man aged 30-40 years in good health and CMV-seronegative. The sequencing sample was made of PBMCs. The chain couples TRBV18 to TRBJ2-2; 7 positions match TRBD1. The CDR3 spells CASSPTAGGTGELFF. As DNA, the CDR3 is TGTGCCAGCTCACCGACGGCAGGGGGCACCGGGGAGCTGTTTTTT.